This T cell receptor beta chain is from a study of control samples from healthy donors and cancer patients. CDR1 SGHTA and CDR2 FQGNSA come from the germline V gene. With 5 bases removed from V and 4 bases from J, the gap between germline ends came to 8 bases. The CDR3 covers 13 residues. The repertoire was sequenced with immunoSEQ multiplex PCR; TCRdb's copy has only in-frame clones and lacks some. The table has about 150,000 clones, under 95% seen once. The origin of this receptor is a woman aged 18-35 years in good health. V is TRBV7-2 and J is TRBJ2-2; D is unresolved. The sample consisted of blood. The CDR3 coding sequence is TGTGCCAGCAGCAGGAGAGGCACCGGGGAGCTGTTTTTT. As protein: CASSRRGTGELFF.